Listed below are T cell receptor beta chains from one sample, sequenced in a study of T cell repertoires in cytomegalovirus infection. Via MiXCR, TCRdb re-called the reads, giving one row per CDR3 protein. The profile shows 370,000 or so distinct CDR3 sequences, just under 35% of them singletons. Their cognate antigens are unknown. Source: cultured PBMCs, taken from culture after CMV antigen stimulation. Every receptor here comes from a human donor in good health (CMV status not recorded). Some clones in this sample may be carry-over from other donors' samples. CDR3s include the opening cysteine and the closing phenylalanine or tryptophan. A D gene is named only where the DNA matches it firmly. For some rows the clone size is stated as once, few or many, or as a class when expanded; others skip it.

J | D | size | V | DNA | CDR3
TRBJ2-1 | TRBD2 | . | TRBV10-3 | TGTGCCATCAGTGAGTCGTTAAAGACTAGCGGGACACGGAATGAGCAGTTCTTC | CAISESLKTSGTRNEQFF
TRBJ1-4 | TRBD1 | . | TRBV11-2 | TGTGCCAGCAGCCGGACAGGGGCCCGCGTCGAAAAACTGTTTTTT | CASSRTGARVEKLFF
TRBJ2-1 | . | few | TRBV6-5 | TGTGCCAGCAGTTACCAACAGCACAATGAGCAGTTCTTC | CASSYQQHNEQFF
TRBJ1-2 | . | many | TRBV7-2 | TGTGCCAGCAGCTTATCCCCCGACTTAGACCGTAACTATGGCTACACCTTC | CASSLSPDLDRNYGYTF
TRBJ1-1 | . | few | TRBV19 | TGTGCCAGTAGTATTGGGCGGGGAGAAGCTTTCTTT | CASSIGRGEAFF
TRBJ2-7 | . | few | TRBV19 | TGTGCCAGTAGTATTGCGGGGGAGCAGTACTTC | CASSIAGEQYF
TRBJ2-7 | TRBD1 | . | TRBV12-3/TRBV12-4 | TGTGCCAGCAGTTTAGCAACAGGGGCGAAATCCTACGAGCAGTACTTC | CASSLATGAKSYEQYF
TRBJ1-4 | TRBD1 | many | TRBV7-2 | TGTGCCAGCAGCGCGGGACAGCCTAATGAAAAACTGTTTTTT | CASSAGQPNEKLFF
TRBJ2-1 | TRBD2 | . | TRBV4-1 | TGCGCCAGCAGCCAAGGTGAAGCGGGAGGCAACAATGAGCAGTTCTTC | CASSQGEAGGNNEQFF
TRBJ2-7 | . | . | TRBV29-1 | TGCAGCGTTACCGGGATAAACTCCTACGAGCAGTACTTC | CSVTGINSYEQYF
TRBJ2-1 | TRBD1 | . | TRBV7-9 | TGTGCCAGCAGCTTAGGCTCAGGGGGGTTCTTC | CASSLGSGGFF
TRBJ2-1 | . | few | TRBV27 | TGTGCCAGCAGCCACCCTGTCTCCTACAATGAGCAGTTCTTC | CASSHPVSYNEQFF
TRBJ2-1 | TRBD2 | many | TRBV7-9 | TGTGCCAGCAGCCGAACTAGCGGGGTATACAATGAGCAGTTCTTC | CASSRTSGVYNEQFF
TRBJ2-1 | TRBD2 | . | TRBV27 | TGTGCCAGCAGTTTCGATAGACTAGCGGGAGTAAGGGACTACAATGAGCAGTTCTTC | CASSFDRLAGVRDYNEQFF
TRBJ2-1 | TRBD2 | . | TRBV7-2 | TGTGCCAGCAGCTTACGGACTAGCGGGGGCCGCAATGAGCAGTTCTTC | CASSLRTSGGRNEQFF
TRBJ2-1 | TRBD2 | . | TRBV7-2 | TGTGCCAGCAGCTTAAGGTCTAGCGGGATAAGTGTGAATGAGCAGTTCTTC | CASSLRSSGISVNEQFF
TRBJ2-5 | TRBD1 | once | TRBV20-1 | TGCAGTGCGCCCCCGACAGGGGGCGAAAGGATCCAAGAGACCCAGTACTTC | CSAPPTGGERIQETQYF